The 29 T cell receptor beta chains below all came from one sample that was sequenced in a study of shared clonotypes between healthy human individuals (dated by TCRdb to 2019 to 2021). Libraries came from the immunoSEQ multiplex PCR assay. What TCRdb holds here is the immuneACCESS table cut down to in-frame rearrangements. Part of the clones is not present; checked against another copy, under half of the missing clones reflect an unresolved V gene, and the others are unexplained. The sample data list roughly 1,000,000 clones, and around 82% of these were observed just once. The ten largest clones capture approximately 0.5% of the sample. Material: memory CD4+ T cells from PBMCs. What the cell subset or site label conveys for this sample: CD45RA-negative fraction. The receptors were sampled from a man aged 18 to 29 in good health. Some clones in this sample may be carry-over from other donors' samples.

This chain connects TRBV6-1 to TRBJ2-7; 8 bases match TRBD1. This CDR3 comprises 12 residues. Germline CDR1 is MNHNS and CDR2 is SASEGT. For the CDR3, the DNA is TGTGTCTCCCAGGGGGCTTACGACGAGCAGTACTTC. Translated, it gives CVSQGAYDEQYF.

This clone appeared a single time. J is TRBJ1-2 and V is TRBV6-5; D perhaps matches TRBD1 (6 bases). This CDR3 has 14 amino acids. Trimming cost V 5 bases and J 4 bases, with 14 bases left between them. Germline lookup yields CDR1 MNHEY and CDR2 SVGAGI. CDR3 nucleotide sequence: TGTGCCAGCAGTATCTCAGGGGAGGGCTATGGCTACACCTTC. It encodes CASSISGEGYGYTF.

This clone was recorded a few times. The J gene is TRBJ2-7, the V gene TRBV28; 8 positions match TRBD1. This CDR3 is built from 15 residues. V lost 3 bases to trimming and J lost 5 bases; unmatched junction nucleotides: 9. In germline, CDR1 is MDHEN, CDR2 SYDVKM. The CDR3 sequence is CASSFPGGRPHEQYF. CDR3 DNA sequence: TGTGCCAGCAGTTTCCCAGGGGGCAGGCCCCACGAGCAGTACTTC.

V gene TRBV5-1 combines with J gene TRBJ2-7; D is unclear. The V and J ends lost 3 bases and 2 bases respectively, with 12 bases between them. Per the germline V gene, CDR1 is SGHRS and CDR2 is YFSETQ. The CDR3 consists of 14 residues. The CDR3 loop is CASSYWPRTYEQYF. As DNA, the CDR3 is TGCGCCAGCAGCTATTGGCCCAGGACCTACGAGCAGTACTTC.

This clone was counted only a few times. The V call is TRBV6-1, the J call TRBJ2-7, with D maybe TRBD2 (6 bases). This CDR3 is built from 16 residues. CDR1 and CDR2 (germline): MNHNS, SASEGT. The germline V and J ends were trimmed by 3 bases and 5 bases, with 20 bases remaining between them. CDR3 in amino acids: CASSEGGILYPDEQYF. DNA of the CDR3: TGTGCCAGCAGTGAGGGGGGAATCCTATACCCCGACGAGCAGTACTTC.

The chain uses TRBV7-9 and TRBJ2-3, with D possibly called TRBD1 or TRBD2 (6 bases each). The CDR3 loop spans 17 amino acids. Germline lookup yields CDR1 SEHNR and CDR2 FQNEAQ (reference sequence). V gave up 5 bases and J gave up 0 bases, with 18 bases separating them. The chain's CDR3 is CASSPGGGLGSTDTQYF. In DNA form, the CDR3 reads TGTGCCAGCAGCCCCGGAGGGGGACTCGGTAGCACAGATACGCAGTATTTT.

The V and J genes are TRBV7-3 and TRBJ1-1; tentatively, D is TRBD1 (5 bases). The germline CDR1 and CDR2 sequences are SGHTA and FQGTGA. V lost 0 bases and J 4 bases, leaving 9 bases between the germline ends. There are 14 residues in the CDR3. CDR3: CASSLTGPSTEAFF. CDR3 sequence (DNA): TGTGCCAGCAGCTTAACGGGGCCGAGCACTGAAGCTTTCTTT.

This chain uses TRBV2 with TRBJ1-1; 7 nucleotides align to TRBD1. Per germline, CDR1 SNHLY and CDR2 FYNNEI. The CDR3 is 15 amino acids. The V and J ends lost 7 bases and 6 bases, in that order; junction bases with no gene match: 14. DNA for the CDR3: TGTGCCAGCACGCGGGACAGACCCTCCCAGGCTGAAGCTTTCTTT. Translation gives CASTRDRPSQAEAFF.

The chain employs TRBV7-2 and TRBJ2-2, with D perhaps TRBD2 (5 bases). The CDR3 sequence is 13 residues long. The germline CDR1 and CDR2 sequences are SGHTA and FQGNSA. Trimming cost V 7 bases and J 5 bases, with 11 bases left between them. DNA of the CDR3: TGTGCCAGCACCCGTCGAGGGACCGGGGAGCTGTTTTTT. Protein: CASTRRGTGELFF.

This clone was detected ten times or more. The chain carries TRBV29-1 and TRBJ1-4, with a tentative D call TRBD1 (6 bases). In germline, CDR1 is SQVTM, CDR2 ANQGSEA. With 5 bases removed from V and 3 bases from J, the gap between germline ends came to 16 bases. The CDR3 has 15 amino acids. Here the CDR3 reads CSVRSPDRANEKLFF. CDR3 coding DNA: TGCAGCGTTCGATCCCCGGACAGAGCTAATGAAAAACTGTTTTTT.

V usage is TRBV7-9 and J usage is TRBJ2-5; D could derive from TRBD1 or TRBD2 (5 bases each). CDR3 length: 12 residues. Trimming removed 3 bases at V and 7 bases at J, with 9 bases between. Germline V CDR1 and CDR2: SEHNR, FQNEAQ (reference sequence). The CDR3 coding sequence is TGTGCCAGCAGCTTCGGGGCTACGACCCAGTACTTC. This sequence encodes CASSFGATTQYF.

In this sample, this clone turned up a few times. This chain connects TRBV19 to TRBJ2-7; D possibly corresponds to TRBD1 (6 bases). CDR3 length: 12 residues. The V and J ends lost 10 bases and 1 base respectively, with 11 bases between them. Germline CDR1 LNHDA, CDR2 SQIVND (reference sequence). The DNA of the CDR3 is TGTGCCACCGAGGGGGAATCCTACGAGCAGTACTTC. This gives the protein CATEGESYEQYF.

The J gene is TRBJ1-1, the V gene TRBV6-5; tentative D call: TRBD1 (5 bases). The V gene's germline CDR1 is MNHEY and CDR2 SVGAGI. V gave up 7 bases and J gave up 4 bases, with 16 bases separating them. The CDR3 has 14 residues. DNA for the CDR3: TGTGCCAGCACTTTACTCGTCGGGGGCACTGAAGCTTTCTTT. As protein: CASTLLVGGTEAFF.

The chain carries TRBV5-1 and TRBJ1-1; maybe TRBD1 (5 bases). Deletions cut 4 bases from V and 0 bases from J, with 19 bases between. There are 17 residues in the CDR3. Germline V gene sequence: CDR1 SGHRS, CDR2 YFSETQ. As DNA, the CDR3 is TGCGCCAGCAGCAAATTCGGGGGGATATCCATGAACACTGAAGCTTTCTTT. Translating it yields CASSKFGGISMNTEAFF.

The chain joins TRBV27 to TRBJ2-3, with D tentatively TRBD1 or TRBD2 (5 bases each). The CDR3 has 12 amino acids. CDR1 MNHEY and CDR2 SMNVEV come from the germline V gene (reference sequence). V shed 5 bases and J shed 6 bases, with 9 bases lying between them. The CDR3 loop is CASSPWGDTQYF. CDR3 coding DNA: TGTGCCAGCAGTCCCTGGGGGGATACGCAGTATTTT.

About this clone: At the DNA level, this CDR3 is encoded by other sequences in the same sample as well. The J gene is TRBJ1-3, the V gene TRBV19; D is unclear. CDR1 LNHDA and CDR2 SQIVND come from the germline V gene (reference sequence). V gave up 5 bases and J gave up 1 base, with 3 bases separating them. The CDR3 is 12 residues long. The CDR3, as DNA: TGTGCCAGTAGTCCTTCTGGAAACACCATATATTTT. Translated: CASSPSGNTIYF.

This clone occurred a few times. Within the sample, other DNA sequences also encode this same CDR3. V is TRBV19 and J is TRBJ1-5; D call uncertain. The germline gives CDR1 LNHDA, CDR2 SQIVND (reference sequence). Deletions cut 3 bases from V and 2 bases from J, with 2 bases between. This CDR3 contains 12 residues. In DNA form, the CDR3 reads TGTGCCAGTAGTATCGGCAATCAGCCCCAGCATTTT. Protein sequence: CASSIGNQPQHF.

The chain couples TRBV28 to TRBJ2-2; tentatively, D is TRBD2 (5 bases). This CDR3 spans 14 amino acids. Per germline, CDR1 MDHEN and CDR2 SYDVKM. V was shortened by 7 bases and J by 7 bases, with 16 bases between the two germline ends. The CDR3 sequence: CASKRGGPGGELFF. As DNA, the CDR3 is TGTGCCAGCAAACGCGGCGGGCCCGGCGGGGAGCTGTTTTTT.

This clone came up many times. J is TRBJ1-2 and V is TRBV28; weak D call: TRBD1 (6 bases). CDR1 and CDR2 (germline): MDHEN, SYDVKM. Trimming took off 4 bases at V and 8 bases at J, with 17 bases between the two ends. The CDR3 sequence is 14 residues long. The CDR3: CASSSTTDSRGYTF. The CDR3 DNA sequence: TGTGCCAGCAGTTCGACGACGGACAGTCGGGGCTACACCTTC.

J is TRBJ2-2 and V is TRBV10-3; 8 positions agree with TRBD2. Germline lookup yields CDR1 ENHRY and CDR2 SYGVKD. Trimming at V came to 7 bases and at J to 3 bases, leaving 10 bases not matched to a gene. The CDR3 has 16 amino acids. The CDR3 here is CAITRSGRGDTGELFF. CDR3 nucleotide sequence: TGTGCCATCACCAGAAGCGGGAGAGGAGACACCGGGGAGCTGTTTTTT.

The chain uses TRBV19 and TRBJ2-1, with TRBD1 identical over 9 bases. The CDR3 extends over 19 amino acids. Germline CDR1 LNHDA, CDR2 SQIVND (reference sequence). Trimming cost V 1 base and J 4 bases; bases outside gene matches: 14. In DNA, the CDR3 is TGTGCCAGTAGTATAGTACTAAGTTTGAGGGACAGGGTGTACAATGAGCAGTTCTTC. This translates into CASSIVLSLRDRVYNEQFF.

The chain has TRBV27 and TRBJ1-1; a weak D match, TRBD1 (5 bases). The CDR3 length is 14 residues. The ends were cut back, 2 bases at V and 10 bases at J, with 17 bases in the middle. Germline V lookup: CDR1 MNHEY, CDR2 SMNVEV (reference sequence). DNA of the CDR3: TGTGCCAGCAGTTTAATGAGGGGCCTCGAAGGAGCTTTCTTT. It yields the protein CASSLMRGLEGAFF.

Of note for this clone: The sample has other DNA sequences that encode this CDR3 too. The chain is built from TRBV29-1 and TRBJ1-5; 10 bases align to TRBD1. This CDR3 has 13 amino acids. Trimming cost V 6 bases and J 4 bases; bases outside gene matches: 3. Germline CDR1 SQVTM, CDR2 ANQGSEA. The CDR3 sequence: CSVGQGVNQPQHF. The CDR3 DNA is TGCAGCGTCGGACAGGGGGTGAATCAGCCCCAGCATTTT.

This chain uses TRBV5-1 with TRBJ2-1; 11 bases match TRBD2. CDR3 length equals 16 residues. CDR1 is SGHRS and CDR2 is YFSETQ in the germline V gene. Trimming cost V 3 bases and J 7 bases; bases outside gene matches: 9. The CDR3 loop is CASSWTPGTSGNEQFF. DNA of the CDR3: TGCGCCAGCAGCTGGACCCCCGGGACTAGCGGTAATGAGCAGTTCTTC.

In this sample, this clone turned up a few times. The CDR3 sequence is CASVSGTTAGAEAFF. In DNA, the CDR3 is TGTGCCAGCGTTTCCGGGACGACCGCGGGAGCTGAAGCTTTCTTT. The gene calls are TRBV6-5 and TRBJ1-1; D is possibly TRBD1 (5 bases). Germline assignment: CDR1 MNHEY and CDR2 SVGAGI. The CDR3 sequence is 15 residues long. V was pared by 8 bases and J by 6 bases, with 22 bases between.

For this clone: A much larger clone differs from this one at a single base, so this may be a read error. The gene calls are TRBV28 and TRBJ1-2; D gene ambiguous. V was cut by 2 bases and J by 2 bases, with 6 bases left in between. In germline, CDR1 is MDHEN, CDR2 SYDVKM. CDR3 length equals 13 residues. As DNA, the CDR3 is TGTGCCAGCAGTTTAGACAAGAACTATGGCTACACCTTC. This translates into CASSLDKNYGYTF.

A few counts support this clone. This chain uses TRBV19 with TRBJ1-1, with 7 bases aligning to TRBD1. J was trimmed by 1 base and V by 6 bases; bases with no gene match: 8. The CDR3 loop spans 15 amino acids. The V gene's germline CDR1 is LNHDA and CDR2 SQIVND (reference sequence). This CDR3 is CASRPQGQQNTEAFF. The CDR3 DNA is TGTGCCAGTAGACCCCAGGGACAGCAGAACACTGAAGCTTTCTTT.

This chain joins TRBV19 and TRBJ2-7; no definite D call. The V and J ends lost 4 bases and 6 bases respectively, with 7 bases between them. Germline V gene sequence: CDR1 LNHDA, CDR2 SQIVND (reference sequence). The CDR3 contains 11 residues. CDR3 sequence reads: CASSNRVEQYF. The CDR3 DNA sequence: TGTGCCAGTAGTAACCGGGTCGAGCAGTACTTC.

The chain joins TRBV7-9 to TRBJ2-2; D is uncertain. Germline V gene lookup returns CDR1 SEHNR and CDR2 FQNEAQ (reference sequence). The CDR3 runs 13 residues. V shed 3 bases and J shed 7 bases, with 9 bases lying between them. This CDR3 reads CASSLSPGGELFF. The DNA for the CDR3 is TGTGCCAGCAGCTTGTCTCCCGGCGGGGAGCTGTTTTTT.